The sequence of this TCR beta chain was determined in a study of CD8+ T cells in alopecia areata. The sample's treatment: oral pan-JAK inhibitor, 5-10 mg twice daily. This CDR3 has 13 residues. The germline CDR1 and CDR2 sequences are SNHLY and FYNNEI. V was trimmed by 7 bases and J by 6 bases, leaving 13 bases between them. Sequencing relied on a cDNA template that was reverse transcribed from extracted RNA. Profiling relied on immunoSEQ multiplex PCR, and the TCRdb table lists in-frame clones only, not all of them. The sample lists some 200,000 clones; 50% to 60% were seen once. Material: CD4+ T cells sorted from blood, obtained at week 4, from a patient treated with tofacitinib. The clonotype was recovered from a human donor with alopecia areata. V is TRBV2 and J is TRBJ2-1, with D perhaps matching TRBD1 (6 bases). The chain's CDR3 is CASTATDSNEQFF. The DNA of the CDR3 is TGTGCCAGCACTGCTACGGACAGCAATGAGCAGTTCTTC.